Described below is a single TCR beta chain sequence and its context. The antigen it binds to is not known. Per-base quality was not reported, and no clone a single base away is much larger than it. Trimming removed 4 bases from V and 4 bases from J, leaving 14 bases between the germline ends. CDR1 is given as SGHDN and CDR2 as FVKESK, both from the germline V gene. From the cysteine through the phenylalanine, the CDR3 covers 15 amino acids. Only the CDR3 region is kept as DNA, spanning 45 bases read in frame from base 1. The immunoSEQ Assay, a bias-controlled multiplex PCR, was used to amplify TCRbeta CDR3 regions from genomic DNA. The paper's data handling went like this. Nucleated cell counts per sample were estimated from amplification of reference gene primers within the assay. Sequence reads were collapsed and filtered to measure the absolute abundance of every unique TCRbeta CDR3 rearrangement. Productive Simpson clonality was computed per sample as the square root of Simpson's diversity index over productive rearrangements. This immuneACCESS table, as held by TCRdb, lists in-frame sequences with V and J called but not all clones. Of the missing ones, under half trace to an unresolved V gene in checked studies; the others have no known cause. The V and J calls and clone size are taken from that table; D and trimming were inferred from the DNA. The sample records under 350,000 clones, 70% to 90% of which are singletons. The ten largest clones add up to over 3.5% of the sample.

Participants in the prospective study were aged about 18 to 95 years, lived in about two dozen United States geographic areas, and enrolled through a virtual design. To assign participants to cohorts, the prospective study relied on clinical history that participants themselves reported in a screening survey and a study questionnaire. Recovered participants in ImmuneRACE Cohort 3 were defined as having two consecutive negative NP/OP PCR tests, clearance from a healthcare professional, or resolution of symptoms. In the prospective study, mobile phlebotomists collected whole blood, serum and a nasopharyngeal or oropharyngeal swab from each participant. Over an approximately 2-month period, participants in the prospective study had the option of providing additional blood draws and questionnaires. Prospective study blood samples were shipped either frozen or at room temperature before DNA extraction.

The data stem from a study of blood T cell repertoires in COVID-19 (dated by TCRdb to 2020 to 2021). For the study in its entirety: The collaborator samples originated in the United States, Italy and Spain and spanned the acute and convalescent phases of COVID-19. A freely available public database, intended as a resource for researchers studying the immune response to SARS-CoV-2, is where the repertoires were released. A de-identified subject ID, COVID-19 status, age in years and sex were almost always included in the sample metadata. Deeply sampled blood TCRbeta repertoires from subjects exposed to, actively infected with, or recovered from COVID-19 were included in the dataset. The prospective study material was composed of cDNA or gDNA derived from T cells, B-cell-depleted T cells, or PBMCs. Where available, HLA class I and class II types were taken from metadata supplied by the sample provider and were not determined by assay-based typing. The samples were drawn from two sources: the first 160 participants of the ongoing ImmuneRACE study, and some 1,300 subjects contributed by 6 global collaborators. Study-wide findings and limitations: Clinical and demographic metadata were provided uncurated, with the amount varying by source and participant.

The sequence joins TRBV14 to TRBJ2-1, and possibly TRBD1, on 5 matching bases. This clonotype was obtained from a young man who had recovered from COVID-19. What was sequenced was PBMCs or T cells enriched from blood (not recorded which). The CDR3 loop reads CASSRVGVLYNEQFF. The nucleotides are TGTGCCAGCAGCCGCGTAGGGGTCTTATACAATGAGCAGTTCTTC.